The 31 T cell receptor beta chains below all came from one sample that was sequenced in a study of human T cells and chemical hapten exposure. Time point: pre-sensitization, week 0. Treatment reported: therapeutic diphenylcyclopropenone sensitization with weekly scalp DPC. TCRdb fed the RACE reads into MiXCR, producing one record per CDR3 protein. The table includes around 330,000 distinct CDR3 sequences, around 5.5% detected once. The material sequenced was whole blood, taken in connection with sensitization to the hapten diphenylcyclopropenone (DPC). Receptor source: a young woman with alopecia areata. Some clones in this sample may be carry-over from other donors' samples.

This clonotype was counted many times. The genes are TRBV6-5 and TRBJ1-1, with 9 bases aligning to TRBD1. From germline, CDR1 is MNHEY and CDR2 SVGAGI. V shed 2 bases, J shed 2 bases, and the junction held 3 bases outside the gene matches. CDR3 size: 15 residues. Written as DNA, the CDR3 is TGTGCCAGCAGTTACGGGGACAGGGAAAACACTGAAGCTTTCTTT. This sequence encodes CASSYGDRENTEAFF.

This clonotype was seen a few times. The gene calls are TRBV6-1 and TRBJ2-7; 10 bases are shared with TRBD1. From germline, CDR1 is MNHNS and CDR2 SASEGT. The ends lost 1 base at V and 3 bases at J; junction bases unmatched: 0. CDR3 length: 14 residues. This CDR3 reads CASSEGTGGYEQYF. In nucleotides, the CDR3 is TGTGCCAGCAGTGAAGGGACAGGGGGCTACGAGCAGTACTTC.

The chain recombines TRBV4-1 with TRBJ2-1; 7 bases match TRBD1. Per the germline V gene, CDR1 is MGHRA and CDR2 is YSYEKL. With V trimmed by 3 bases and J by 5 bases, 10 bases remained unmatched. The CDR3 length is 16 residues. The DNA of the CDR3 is TGCGCCAGCAGCCACCGGACAGGAAGAGGACACAATGAGCAGTTCTTC. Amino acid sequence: CASSHRTGRGHNEQFF.

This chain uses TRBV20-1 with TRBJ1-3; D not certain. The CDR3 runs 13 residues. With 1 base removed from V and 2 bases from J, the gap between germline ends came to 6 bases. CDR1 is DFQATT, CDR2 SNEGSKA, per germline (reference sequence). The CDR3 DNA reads TGCAGTGCTAGAGGGGAGGCTGGAAACACCATATATTTT. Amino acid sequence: CSARGEAGNTIYF.

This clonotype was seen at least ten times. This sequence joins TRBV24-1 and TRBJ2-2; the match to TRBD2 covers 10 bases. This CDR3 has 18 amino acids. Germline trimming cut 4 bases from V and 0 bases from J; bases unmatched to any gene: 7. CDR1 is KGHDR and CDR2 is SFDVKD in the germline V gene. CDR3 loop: CATSEEVAGGPNTGELFF. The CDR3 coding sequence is TGTGCCACCAGTGAAGAGGTAGCGGGGGGCCCGAACACCGGGGAGCTGTTTTTT.

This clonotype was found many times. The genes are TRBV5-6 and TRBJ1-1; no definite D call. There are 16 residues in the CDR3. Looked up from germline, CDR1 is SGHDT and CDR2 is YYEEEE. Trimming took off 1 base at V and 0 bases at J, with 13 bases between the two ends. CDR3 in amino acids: CASSLLGRVMNTEAFF. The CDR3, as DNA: TGTGCCAGCAGCTTGTTAGGCCGGGTCATGAACACTGAAGCTTTCTTT.

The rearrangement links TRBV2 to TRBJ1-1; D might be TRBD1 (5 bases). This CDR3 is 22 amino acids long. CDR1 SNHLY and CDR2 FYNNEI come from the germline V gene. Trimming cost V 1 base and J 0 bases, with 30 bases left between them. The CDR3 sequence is CASSEGLLLKGGTFRVNTEAFF. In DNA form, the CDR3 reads TGTGCCAGCAGTGAAGGCCTGTTATTGAAAGGCGGGACCTTTAGGGTGAACACTGAAGCTTTCTTT.

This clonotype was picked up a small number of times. The CDR3 bases are TGCGCCAGCAGCTTGGAGACTAACCAAGAGACCCAGTACTTC. Its translation: CASSLETNQETQYF. The V gene is TRBV5-1, the J gene TRBJ2-5; D perhaps matches TRBD2 (5 bases). Between the trimmed V and J ends, which lost 0 bases and 0 bases, there was a span of 6 bases. The germline gives CDR1 SGHRS, CDR2 YFSETQ. The length of the CDR3 is 14 residues.

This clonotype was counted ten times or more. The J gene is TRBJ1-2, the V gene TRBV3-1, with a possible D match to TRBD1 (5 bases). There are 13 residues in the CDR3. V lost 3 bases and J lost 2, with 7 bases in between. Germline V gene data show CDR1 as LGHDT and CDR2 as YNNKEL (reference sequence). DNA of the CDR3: TGTGCCAGCAGCCAGGAGGGGAACTATGGCTACACCTTC. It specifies CASSQEGNYGYTF.

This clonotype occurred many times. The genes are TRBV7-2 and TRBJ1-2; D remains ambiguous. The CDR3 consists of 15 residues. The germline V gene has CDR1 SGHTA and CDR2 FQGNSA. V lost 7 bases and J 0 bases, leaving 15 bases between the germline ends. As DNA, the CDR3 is TGTGCCAGCAACCCGTGGAGTATAGCTAACTATGGCTACACCTTC. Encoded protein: CASNPWSIANYGYTF.

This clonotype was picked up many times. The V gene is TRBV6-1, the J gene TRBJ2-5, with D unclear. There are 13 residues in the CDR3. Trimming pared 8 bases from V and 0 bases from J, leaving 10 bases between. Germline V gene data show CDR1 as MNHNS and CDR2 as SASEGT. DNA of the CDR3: TGTGCCAGCTTCAGGACGGACCAAGAGACCCAGTACTTC. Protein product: CASFRTDQETQYF.

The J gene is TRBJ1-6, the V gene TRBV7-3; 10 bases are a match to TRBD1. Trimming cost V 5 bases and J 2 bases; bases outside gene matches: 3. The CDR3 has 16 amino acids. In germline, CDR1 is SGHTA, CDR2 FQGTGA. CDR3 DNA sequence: TGTGCCAGCAGCCCAGGGACAGGGGCCTATAATTCACCCCTCCACTTT. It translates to CASSPGTGAYNSPLHF.

CDR3 region: CSVARGSYTGELFF. CDR3 bases: TGCAGCGTTGCGAGGGGTTCATACACCGGGGAGCTGTTTTTT. The V and J genes are TRBV29-1 and TRBJ2-2; D tentatively fits TRBD1 or TRBD2 (5 bases each). Germline V gene data show CDR1 as SQVTM and CDR2 as ANQGSEA. V was pared by 4 bases and J by 3 bases, with 12 bases between. The CDR3 totals 14 residues.

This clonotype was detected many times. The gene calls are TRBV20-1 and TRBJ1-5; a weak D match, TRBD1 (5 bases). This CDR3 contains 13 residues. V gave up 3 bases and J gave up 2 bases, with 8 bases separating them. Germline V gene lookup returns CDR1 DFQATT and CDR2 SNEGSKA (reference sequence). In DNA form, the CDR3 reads TGCAGTGCTAGTGAACAGGGCAATCAGCCCCAGCATTTT. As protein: CSASEQGNQPQHF.

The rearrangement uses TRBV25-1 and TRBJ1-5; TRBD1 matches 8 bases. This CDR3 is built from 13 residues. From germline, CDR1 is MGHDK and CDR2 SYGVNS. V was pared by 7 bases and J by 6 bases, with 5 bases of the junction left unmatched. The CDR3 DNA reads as TGTGCCAGCACTGGACAGGGTTCTCAGCCCCAGCATTTT. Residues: CASTGQGSQPQHF.

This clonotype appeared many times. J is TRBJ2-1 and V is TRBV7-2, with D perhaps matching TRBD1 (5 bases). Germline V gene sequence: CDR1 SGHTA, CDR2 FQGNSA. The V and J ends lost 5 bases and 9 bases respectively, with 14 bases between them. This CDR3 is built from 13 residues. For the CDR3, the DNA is TGTGCCAGCAGCCCCGACTGGGGCGGTGAGCAGTTCTTC. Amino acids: CASSPDWGGEQFF.

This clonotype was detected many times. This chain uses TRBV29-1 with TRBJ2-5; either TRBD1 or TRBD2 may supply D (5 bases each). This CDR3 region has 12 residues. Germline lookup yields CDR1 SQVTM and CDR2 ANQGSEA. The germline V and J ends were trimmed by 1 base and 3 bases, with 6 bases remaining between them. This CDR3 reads CSVEGGEETQYF. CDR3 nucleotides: TGCAGCGTTGAAGGAGGGGAAGAGACCCAGTACTTC.

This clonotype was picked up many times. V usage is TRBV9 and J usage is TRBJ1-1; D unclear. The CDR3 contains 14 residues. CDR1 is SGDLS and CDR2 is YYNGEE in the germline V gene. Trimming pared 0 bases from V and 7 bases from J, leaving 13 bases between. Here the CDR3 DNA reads TGTGCCAGCAGCGTAGCCGCGACTGGATATGAAGCTTTCTTT. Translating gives CASSVAATGYEAFF.

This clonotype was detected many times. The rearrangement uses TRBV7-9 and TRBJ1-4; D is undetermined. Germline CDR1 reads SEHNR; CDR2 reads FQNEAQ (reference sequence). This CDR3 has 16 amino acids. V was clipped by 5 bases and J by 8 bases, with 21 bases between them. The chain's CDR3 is CASSPPLVGLGEKLFF. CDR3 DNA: TGTGCCAGCAGCCCCCCCCTGGTAGGGCTAGGGGAAAAACTGTTTTTT. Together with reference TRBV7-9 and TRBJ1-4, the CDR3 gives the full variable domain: DTGVSQNPRHKITKRGQNVTFRCDPISEHNRLYWYRQTLGQGPEFLTYFQNEAQLEKSRLLSDRFSAERPKGSFSTLEIQRTEQGDSAMYLCASSPPLVGLGEKLFFGSGTQLSVL.

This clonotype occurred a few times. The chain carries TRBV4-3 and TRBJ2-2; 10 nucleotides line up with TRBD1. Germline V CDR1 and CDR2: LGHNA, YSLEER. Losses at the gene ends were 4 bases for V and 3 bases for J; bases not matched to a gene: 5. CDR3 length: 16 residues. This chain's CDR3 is CASSPTGGADTGELFF. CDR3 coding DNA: TGCGCCAGCAGCCCGACAGGGGGCGCTGACACCGGGGAGCTGTTTTTT.

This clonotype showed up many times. The chain's CDR3 is CASIRTVNGNEQFF. The CDR3, as DNA: TGTGCCAGCATTAGGACGGTTAATGGCAATGAGCAGTTCTTC. V gene TRBV19 combines with J gene TRBJ2-1, with unresolved D. Germline V gene sequence: CDR1 LNHDA, CDR2 SQIVND (reference sequence). With 9 bases removed from V and 6 bases from J, the gap between germline ends came to 18 bases. The CDR3 consists of 14 residues.

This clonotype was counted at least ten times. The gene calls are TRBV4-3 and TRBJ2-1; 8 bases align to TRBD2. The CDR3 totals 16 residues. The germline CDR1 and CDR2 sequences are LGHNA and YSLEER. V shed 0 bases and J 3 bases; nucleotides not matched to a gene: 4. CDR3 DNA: TGCGCCAGCAGCCAAGATCGGGAGGGCAGCTACAATGAGCAGTTCTTC. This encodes CASSQDREGSYNEQFF.

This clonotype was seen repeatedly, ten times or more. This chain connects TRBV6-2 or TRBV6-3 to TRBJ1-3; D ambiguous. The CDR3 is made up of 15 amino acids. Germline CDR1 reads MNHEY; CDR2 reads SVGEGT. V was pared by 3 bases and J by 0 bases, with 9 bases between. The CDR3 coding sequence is TGTGCCAGCAGTTATGACGGCCCCTCTGGAAACACCATATATTTT. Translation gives CASSYDGPSGNTIYF.

The CDR3 nucleotides are TGTGCCAGCAGCTACGGCAGGGCGACGATTGATGGCTACACCTTC. This codes for CASSYGRATIDGYTF. The V and J genes are TRBV7-9 and TRBJ1-2; TRBD1 might be the D (5 bases). The CDR3 spans 15 residues. V lost 4 bases, J lost 6 bases, and 18 bases lay in between. From germline, CDR1 is SEHNR and CDR2 FQNEAQ (reference sequence).

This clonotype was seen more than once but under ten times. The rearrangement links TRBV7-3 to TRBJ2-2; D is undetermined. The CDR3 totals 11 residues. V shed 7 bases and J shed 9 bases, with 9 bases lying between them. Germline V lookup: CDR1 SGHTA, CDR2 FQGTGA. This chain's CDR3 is CASTIPRELFF. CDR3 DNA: TGTGCCAGCACGATCCCCCGGGAGCTGTTTTTT. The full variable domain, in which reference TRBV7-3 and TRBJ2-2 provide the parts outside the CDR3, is GAGVSQTPSNKVTEKGKYVELRCDPISGHTALYWYRQSLGQGPEFLIYFQGTGAADDSGLPNDRFFAVRPEGSVSTLKIQRTERGDSAVYLCASTIPRELFFGEGSRLTVL.

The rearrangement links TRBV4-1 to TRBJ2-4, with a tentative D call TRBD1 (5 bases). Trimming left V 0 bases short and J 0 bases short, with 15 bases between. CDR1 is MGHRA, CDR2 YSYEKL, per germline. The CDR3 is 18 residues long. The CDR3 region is CASSQDRFRERAKNIQYF. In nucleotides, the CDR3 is TGCGCCAGCAGCCAAGATCGGTTCAGGGAACGAGCCAAAAACATTCAGTACTTC.

The CDR3: CASSFRGGSKNIQYF. The CDR3 DNA reads as TGTGCCAGCAGCTTTAGGGGGGGCTCCAAAAACATTCAGTACTTC. This chain links TRBV5-4 with TRBJ2-4, with a possible D match to TRBD2 (7 bases). Germline V gene sequence: CDR1 SGHNT, CDR2 YYREEE (reference sequence). V was shortened by 2 bases and J by 2 bases, with 11 bases between the two germline ends. This CDR3 has 15 amino acids.

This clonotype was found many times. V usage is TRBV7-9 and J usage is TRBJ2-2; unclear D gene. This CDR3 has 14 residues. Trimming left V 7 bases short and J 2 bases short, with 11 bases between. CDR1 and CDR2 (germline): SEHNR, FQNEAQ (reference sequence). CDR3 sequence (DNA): TGTGCCAGCAAACCGGGTCCTAACACCGGGGAGCTGTTTTTT. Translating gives CASKPGPNTGELFF.

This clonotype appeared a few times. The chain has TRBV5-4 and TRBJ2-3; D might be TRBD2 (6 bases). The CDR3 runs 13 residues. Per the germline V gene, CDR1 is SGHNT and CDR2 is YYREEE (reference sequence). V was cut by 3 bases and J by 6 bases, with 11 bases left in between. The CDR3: CASSWDWEDTQYF. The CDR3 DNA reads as TGTGCCAGCAGCTGGGACTGGGAGGATACGCAGTATTTT.

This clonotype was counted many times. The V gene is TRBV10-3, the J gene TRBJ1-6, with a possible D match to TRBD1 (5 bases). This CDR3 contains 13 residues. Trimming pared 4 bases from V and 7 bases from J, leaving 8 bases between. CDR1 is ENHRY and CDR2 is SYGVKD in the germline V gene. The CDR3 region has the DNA TGTGCCATCAGTGTCGGGGGGAATTCACCCCTCCACTTT. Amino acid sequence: CAISVGGNSPLHF.

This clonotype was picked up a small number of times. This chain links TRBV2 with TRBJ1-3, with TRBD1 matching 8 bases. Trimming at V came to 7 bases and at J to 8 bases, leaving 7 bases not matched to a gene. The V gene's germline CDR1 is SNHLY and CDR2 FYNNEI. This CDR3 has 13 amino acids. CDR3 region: CASTLDRADTIYF. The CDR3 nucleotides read TGTGCCAGCACTTTGGACAGGGCAGACACCATATATTTT.